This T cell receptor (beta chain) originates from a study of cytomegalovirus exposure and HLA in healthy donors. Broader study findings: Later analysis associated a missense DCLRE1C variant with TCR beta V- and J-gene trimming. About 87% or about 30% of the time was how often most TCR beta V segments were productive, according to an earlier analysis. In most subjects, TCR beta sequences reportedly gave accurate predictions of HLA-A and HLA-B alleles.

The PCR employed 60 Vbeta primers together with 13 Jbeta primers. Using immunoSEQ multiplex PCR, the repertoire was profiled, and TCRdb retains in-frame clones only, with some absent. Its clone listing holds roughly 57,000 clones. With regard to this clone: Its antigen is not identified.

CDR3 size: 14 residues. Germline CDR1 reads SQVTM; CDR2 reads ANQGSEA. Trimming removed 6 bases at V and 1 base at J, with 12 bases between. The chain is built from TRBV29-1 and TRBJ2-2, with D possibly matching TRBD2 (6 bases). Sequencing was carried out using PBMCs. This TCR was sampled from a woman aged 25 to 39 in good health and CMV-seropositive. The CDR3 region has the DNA TGCAGCGTCTTGACTAGTCTGAACACCGGGGAGCTGTTTTTT. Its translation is CSVLTSLNTGELFF.